This T cell receptor (beta chain) was recorded in a study of blood T cell repertoires in COVID-19. As for the study in general: COVID-19 samples collected from the United States, Italy and Spain covered acute and convalescent phases. Sources were T cells, B-cell-depleted T cells, or PBMCs; the material itself was cDNA or gDNA.

V gave up 4 bases and J gave up 4 bases, with 6 bases separating them. Per the germline V gene, CDR1 is SGHDT and CDR2 is YYEEEE. The CDR3 covers 12 residues. This clone showed up just a few times. The authors' processing: How many nucleated cells were present was estimated from reference gene primer amplification. Repertoires were generated with immunoSEQ multiplex PCR, while TCRdb's copy carries only in-frame clones and drops some. D and trimming come from the DNA, and the V and J calls and clone size come from that table. This table holds some 270,000 clones, more than 85% found once. This clonotype was sampled from a man aged 30 to 39 with acute or convalescent COVID-19. Sequenced sample: peripheral blood. The chain carries TRBV5-6 and TRBJ1-5, with D possibly being TRBD1 (6 bases). The CDR3 DNA reads TGTGCCAGCAGCGGACAGAATCAGCCCCAGCATTTT. This encodes CASSGQNQPQHF.